The 15 T cell receptor beta chains given below trace back to one sample, sequenced in a study of T cell responses to AZD1222 COVID-19 vaccine listed by TCRdb under 2021. The sample's time point, from its label and the paper: baseline before first vaccination. Per the publication, the treatment or condition label means: meningococcal conjugate vaccine given as trial control. Library preparation was by the immunoSEQ multiplex PCR assay. As stored in TCRdb, this immuneACCESS dataset retains in-frame rearrangements with V and J assigned. A fraction of the clones does not appear; measured against another copy, unresolved V genes explain less than half of the discrepancy, and the remainder lacks a known reason. The sample table records 65,000 to 95,000 clones; approximately 90% of these occur just once. The ten biggest clones cover 5.5% to 9% of the sample. This sample comprised peripheral blood, obtained on day 0 of MenACWY control vaccination. These receptors came from an adult in good health.

The chain couples TRBV6-6 to TRBJ2-7; 7 nucleotides align to TRBD1. V was pared by 6 bases and J by 4 bases, with 18 bases of the junction left unmatched. The CDR3 is 17 amino acids. Germline values: CDR1 MNHNY, CDR2 SVGAGI (reference sequence). The CDR3 reads CASRRTGAPTGKYEQYF. CDR3 coding DNA: TGTGCCAGCAGACGAACTGGGGCCCCGACAGGGAAGTACGAGCAGTACTTC.

V usage is TRBV7-2 and J usage is TRBJ2-7; TRBD2 might be the D (6 bases). Trimming cost V 6 bases and J 5 bases, with 20 bases left between them. The CDR3 totals 15 residues. CDR1 and CDR2 (germline): SGHTA, FQGNSA. The CDR3 reads CASSSRTAGRNEQYF. The CDR3 coding sequence is TGTGCCAGCAGTTCCCGAACTGCGGGGCGGAACGAGCAGTACTTC.

The rearrangement links TRBV19 to TRBJ2-1; 13 bases fit TRBD2. Germline trimming cut 2 bases from V and 5 bases from J; bases unmatched to any gene: 12. Germline V CDR1 and CDR2: LNHDA, SQIVND (reference sequence). CDR3 length equals 19 residues. CDR3 amino acids: CASSIQSPGLAGINNEQFF. The CDR3 DNA follows: TGTGCCAGTAGTATACAGTCCCCGGGACTAGCGGGAATCAACAATGAGCAGTTCTTC. The full variable domain, rest sourced from reference TRBV19 and TRBJ2-1, is DGGITQSPKYLFRKEGQNVTLSCEQNLNHDAMYWYRQDPGQGLRLIYYSQIVNDFQKGDIAEGYSVSREKKESFPLTVTSAQKNPTAFYLCASSIQSPGLAGINNEQFFGPGTRLTVL.

J is TRBJ2-7 and V is TRBV7-9; D is uncertain. The CDR3 has 14 residues. CDR1 and CDR2 from the germline V gene are SEHNR and FQNEAQ (reference sequence). V was clipped by 1 base and J by 12 bases, with 19 bases between them. CDR3 region: CASSLVAARGDLYF. DNA of the CDR3: TGTGCCAGCAGCTTAGTTGCCGCCCGTGGTGATTTGTACTTC.

The rearrangement links TRBV19 to TRBJ1-2; possibly TRBD1 for D (5 bases). Trimming cost V 6 bases and J 0 bases, with 11 bases left between them. Germline V gene data show CDR1 as LNHDA and CDR2 as SQIVND (reference sequence). The CDR3 runs to 14 residues. CDR3 DNA: TGTGCCAGTAGATCACAGGCAGCTAACTATGGCTACACCTTC. Translation gives CASRSQAANYGYTF.

The chain employs TRBV28 and TRBJ2-3, with 7 bases aligning to TRBD2. The germline V gene has CDR1 MDHEN and CDR2 SYDVKM. This CDR3 is 18 amino acids long. The junction had 12 bases not matched to a gene; V was cut back by 1 base and J by 2 bases. CDR3 amino acids: CASSLSSGLGSHTDTQYF. In DNA form, the CDR3 reads TGTGCCAGCAGTTTATCCTCAGGACTAGGGTCCCACACAGATACGCAGTATTTT.

The chain is built from TRBV6-6 and TRBJ1-4, with 9 bases lining up with TRBD1. Germline loops: CDR1 MNHNY, CDR2 SVGAGI (reference sequence). This CDR3 spans 15 amino acids. Trimming at V came to 6 bases and at J to 0 bases, leaving 2 bases not matched to a gene. CDR3 in amino acids: CASRDRGSTNEKLFF. The CDR3 bases are TGTGCCAGCAGGGACAGGGGCTCAACTAATGAAAAACTGTTTTTT.

The V gene is TRBV12-5, the J gene TRBJ1-2; D not resolved. Germline V gene lookup returns CDR1 LGHNT and CDR2 FRNRAP. V was cut by 1 base and J by 8 bases, with 14 bases left in between. The length of the CDR3 is 14 residues. The CDR3 coding sequence is TGTGCTAGTGGTTTGGCCTTCGGCGGCGGCGGCTACACCTTC. The encoded protein is CASGLAFGGGGYTF.

This clone appeared a few times. The chain recombines TRBV7-2 with TRBJ2-1; 8 bases are a match to TRBD1. The CDR3 is 12 amino acids. Trimming cost V 11 bases and J 5 bases; bases outside gene matches: 5. The V gene's germline CDR1 is SGHTA and CDR2 FQGNSA. CDR3 nucleotide sequence: TGTGCCCTCCGGACAGGGAACAATGAGCAGTTCTTC. Translation: CALRTGNNEQFF.

The chain carries TRBV7-2 and TRBJ1-1; perhaps TRBD1 as D (5 bases). The V gene lost 5 bases and the J gene lost 0 bases, with 10 bases spanning the gap. The germline CDR1 and CDR2 sequences are SGHTA and FQGNSA. This CDR3 region has 14 residues. As DNA, the CDR3 is TGTGCCAGCAGCCCCGAGGGACTGAACACTGAAGCTTTCTTT. As protein: CASSPEGLNTEAFF.

This CDR3 reads CASSQAAGGTGELFF. The CDR3, as DNA: TGTGCCAGCAGCCAAGCGGCAGGAGGAACCGGGGAGCTGTTTTTT. This chain links TRBV14 with TRBJ2-2, with TRBD2 as a possible D gene (5 bases). This CDR3 comprises 15 residues. The germline V gene encodes CDR1 SGHDN and CDR2 FVKESK. Trimming removed 1 base from V and 5 bases from J, with 11 bases in between.

This clone showed up just once. This chain joins TRBV7-2 and TRBJ2-4; a possible D gene is TRBD1 (5 bases). Per germline, CDR1 SGHTA and CDR2 FQGNSA. The CDR3 runs to 15 residues. V was cut by 0 bases and J by 1 base, with 7 bases left in between. CDR3 amino acids: CASSLAGVAKNIQYF. The CDR3, as DNA: TGTGCCAGCAGCTTAGCAGGGGTGGCCAAAAACATTCAGTACTTC.

The gene calls are TRBV19 and TRBJ2-7; 12 nucleotides align to TRBD2. This CDR3 is built from 16 residues. Germline CDR1 LNHDA, CDR2 SQIVND (reference sequence). The V and J ends lost 2 bases and 5 bases, in that order; junction bases with no gene match: 7. DNA of the CDR3: TGTGCCAGTAGTATACGGGGACTAGCGGGTCTCCACGAGCAGTACTTC. This encodes CASSIRGLAGLHEQYF.

J is TRBJ2-7 and V is TRBV4-3; a possible D gene is TRBD1 (5 bases). This CDR3 comprises 14 residues. V gave up 2 bases and J gave up 3 bases, with 11 bases separating them. The germline CDR1 and CDR2 sequences are LGHNA and YSLEER. CDR3 in amino acids: CASSQFWQGYEQYF. The CDR3 nucleotides read TGCGCCAGCAGCCAATTCTGGCAGGGCTACGAGCAGTACTTC.

The rearrangement uses TRBV7-2 and TRBJ1-2; TRBD1 is a possible D gene (5 bases). In germline, CDR1 is SGHTA, CDR2 FQGNSA. Between the trimmed V and J ends, which lost 3 bases and 5 bases, there was a span of 10 bases. The length of the CDR3 is 13 residues. The CDR3 bases are TGTGCCAGCAGCTTCGGGACGGAGTATGGCTACACCTTC. Amino acids: CASSFGTEYGYTF.